This paragraph covers one TCR beta chain sequence. In its sample, this clonotype was seen a few times. Its antigen target is currently unknown. Qualities for individual bases were not recorded, and no much larger clone is one base off. The data derive from a study of identical twins (dated by TCRdb to the mid-2010s). With regard to the full study: To test whether fetal clonotypes persist, this study deep-sequenced TCR alpha and beta repertoires from monozygotic twins, from unrelated adults of various ages, and from cord blood. Replicate twin experiments were performed at different times using different library preparation protocols to rule out contamination.

The germline V gene (reference sequence) supplies CDR1 LNHDA and CDR2 SQIVND. The CDR3 starts with the cysteine, ends with the phenylalanine, and has 12 residues. Only CDR3 DNA is held: 36 bases, read in frame from base 1. V is reduced by 6 bases and J by 11 bases, leaving a spacing of 11 bases between them. The investigation overall reported the following: Compared with coincidental sharing between unrelated individuals, out-of-frame TCR alpha sequences shared between twins had an excess of sequences with low generation probability. Recombination models systematically underestimated out-of-frame TCR alpha sharing in monozygotic twins but agreed with sharing between unrelated individuals. Zero-insertion analyses could be partly confounded by invariant T cells such as MAIT and iNKT, though diverse VJ usage argued against such confounding for most clonotypes. A weaker excess of twin sharing was found in beta out-of-frame sequences because the signal-to-noise ratio was lowered by fewer shared sequences. Fewer insertions were carried by abundant cord blood beta clonotypes, a similar but weaker trend appeared in young adult naive repertoires, and no such trend appeared in memory repertoires. Because the same donors could not be followed over many years, conclusions were based on cross-sectional statistical analysis.

Only healthy Caucasian donors were included. Three pairs of female monozygotic twins, all aged about 18 to 29 years, made up the twin cohort. RNA for TCR libraries was isolated from peripheral blood mononuclear cells. The library was produced with 5' RACE. The instrument was an Illumina HiSeq 2000. Template switching added a universal primer binding site, and the final cDNA carried a unique molecular identifier that allowed TCR cDNA molecules to be counted accurately. First-strand cDNA for TCR alpha and beta chains was synthesized from specific primers in the conserved constant-segment region. To control for contamination, every cDNA library was double barcoded, receiving both a SMART-Mk sample barcode and Illumina barcodes. TruSeq adapter sequences along with Illumina sample barcodes were introduced in two successive PCR steps. Sequencing of the TCR alpha and beta cDNA libraries was done on the Illumina HiSeq platform using custom primers. As for how the authors treated the data: MiGEC was used to process raw reads and extract unique molecular identifiers, and MiXCR was used to find CDR3 positions. For each individual, recombination models were inferred using an EM algorithm with the repgenHMM and IGoR tools. The analysis of shared clonotypes was done with the tcR package in R, with sharing normalized by the product of cloneset sizes. Out-of-frame nonproductive sequences were analyzed to study raw recombination free of thymic and clonal selection effects. TCRdb reprocessing: public reads trimmed at Q25 with fastp, clones called with MiXCR, in-frame beta chains kept. When rows share a CDR3 protein, they turn into one entry using the most common DNA and genes. The V and J calls reflect TCRdb's pipeline rather than the authors' work. The sample includes a few hundred thousand distinct CDR3 sequences, with around a tenth observed a single time. The biggest ten clones account for 2.5% to 3% of the sample.

The sample was also linked to a second study, of yellow fever vaccine responses in identical twins. As described in the second report: According to the authors, the vaccine-induced T cell response in identical twins seemed to be partly convergent and partly specific to each individual. Focusing on identical twins, the study followed the T cell clones that responded to the vaccine, and did so with precision.

Material for sequencing was PBMCs. The sequence was obtained from a woman in her late teens or twenties in good health. The chain couples TRBV19 to TRBJ1-6; perhaps TRBD1 is the D gene, with 5 bases matching. The CDR3 protein is CASSGGDPPLHF. The DNA is as follows: TGTGCCAGTAGCGGGGGGGATCCACCCCTCCACTTT.